This T cell receptor beta chain was retrieved from a study of siplizumab effects on memory and regulatory T cells. Generated by immunoSEQ multiplex PCR, the TCRdb table keeps only in-frame clones and is missing some. The sample holds 85,000 to 130,000 clones, about 93% seen once. The germline V gene encodes CDR1 GTSNPN and CDR2 SVGIG (reference sequence). V was cut by 3 bases and J by 1 base, with 6 bases left in between. The CDR3 sequence is 12 residues long. Sequenced material: Tregs sorted from blood. The genes are TRBV30 and TRBJ1-1; no clear D gene. The source is a human donor in good health. CDR3 in amino acids: CAWRYGNTEAFF. The CDR3 bases are TGTGCCTGGAGGTACGGGAACACTGAAGCTTTCTTT. The variable domain in full, with the rest retrieved from reference TRBV30 and TRBJ1-1, is SQTIHQWPATLVQPVGSPLSLECTVEGTSNPNLYWYRQAAGRGLQLLFYSVGIGQISSEVPQNLSASRPQDRQFILSSKKLLLSDSGFYLCAWRYGNTEAFFGQGTRLTVV.